This entry is about one T cell receptor beta chain. Its antigen is not known. The library was made from cDNA and included unique molecular identifiers. Each batch of 1 to 10 million T cells produced approximately 470,000 cDNA molecules. TCRdb re-called the PCR reads with MiXCR, one entry per CDR3 protein. In the table there are about 760,000 distinct CDR3 sequences, roughly 27% of which are singletons. Trimming removed 5 bases at V and 1 base at J, with 15 bases between. The germline CDR1 and CDR2 sequences are MNHEY and SVGAGI. CDR3 length: 15 amino acids. This sample is part of a study of post-analysis software for immune sequencing data. Study background: Disease trajectories encompassed relapsing-remitting, secondary progressive and progressive-relapsing multiple sclerosis.

Study results and caveats: Relative to controls, patients with multiple sclerosis showed significantly lower normalized Chao1 diversity. With F measure, samples from one preparation batch clustered together strongly. The study found TRBV5-6, TRBV5-1 and TRBV20-1 among five or six TRBV segments more frequent in patients than controls.

The chain combines TRBV6-5 with TRBJ2-7; D is undetermined. The origin of this receptor is a girl aged 10 to 17 with multiple sclerosis. The sequenced sample consisted of blood. CDR3 amino acids: CASSEVRSFSYEQYF. The CDR3 bases are TGTGCCAGCAGTGAAGTTCGGTCTTTTTCCTACGAGCAGTACTTC.